The 5 T cell receptor beta chains below come from one sample, sequenced in a study of PD-L1 blockade in urothelial cancer. Regarding time point: pretreatment peripheral blood. This table comes from immunoSEQ multiplex PCR, and its TCRdb copy is limited to in-frame clones, with some not included. The sample includes tens of thousands of clones, roughly nine tenths of them seen just once. Material: PBMCs, obtained around atezolizumab (anti-PD-L1) treatment. Receptors were obtained from a woman aged 60-75 years with urothelial cancer.

As DNA, the CDR3 is TGTGCCAGCAGTCCCTCCCCAAGAGCCCAGTACTTC. It specifies CASSPSPRAQYF. V usage is TRBV6-6 and J usage is TRBJ2-5; D call uncertain. The CDR3 has 12 residues. Per germline, CDR1 MNHNY and CDR2 SVGAGI (reference sequence). Deletions cut 5 bases from V and 9 bases from J, with 13 bases between.

This clone has more than one count but fewer than ten. The chain has TRBV5-4 and TRBJ1-4; D remains ambiguous. The CDR3 spans 14 residues. V was pared by 3 bases and J by 2 bases, with 8 bases between. CDR1 and CDR2 (germline): SGHNT, YYREEE (reference sequence). CDR3 region: CASSSEDTNEKLFF. As DNA, the CDR3 is TGTGCCAGCAGCTCGGAGGATACTAATGAAAAACTGTTTTTT.

This clone appeared once. This chain joins TRBV4-3 and TRBJ2-3; D is ambiguous. The CDR3 loop spans 13 amino acids. The V gene's germline CDR1 is LGHNA and CDR2 YSLEER. V lost 3 bases, J lost 6 bases, and 10 bases lay in between. The CDR3 is CASSQQIWDTQYF. The CDR3 nucleotides are TGCGCCAGCAGCCAGCAGATCTGGGATACGCAGTATTTT.

The V and J genes are TRBV5-4 and TRBJ2-2; possible D gene TRBD1, 6 bases. CDR1 is SGHNT and CDR2 is YYREEE in the germline V gene (reference sequence). This CDR3 is 16 amino acids long. Trimming took off 4 bases at V and 0 bases at J, with 13 bases between the two ends. CDR3 sequence: CASSPRGQPNTGELFF. Here the CDR3 DNA reads TGTGCCAGCAGCCCAAGGGGACAACCGAACACCGGGGAGCTGTTTTTT.

This chain links TRBV29-1 with TRBJ2-1; D is undetermined. The germline gives CDR1 SQVTM, CDR2 ANQGSEA. The CDR3 totals 15 residues. V gave up 0 bases and J gave up 4 bases, with 13 bases separating them. CDR3 in DNA: TGCAGCGTTGAAGATCTTGGCTCTCCGTACAATGAGCAGTTCTTC. Amino acid sequence: CSVEDLGSPYNEQFF.